Given below is one T cell receptor (beta chain) in context. This record comes from a study of blood T cell repertoires in COVID-19. The wider study: From the United States, Italy and Spain came samples of acute and convalescent COVID-19.

Clones were read by immunoSEQ multiplex PCR, and TCRdb kept only the in-frame ones, dropping some. The sample lists roughly 140,000 clones; 70% to 90% were seen once. V lost 4 bases, J lost 4 bases, and 9 bases stayed unmatched. The CDR3 is 15 amino acids. Germline-derived CDR1 and CDR2 are SGHNT and YYREEE (reference sequence). Input material: peripheral blood. This rearrangement joins TRBV5-4 to TRBJ2-3; 7 bases align to TRBD1. The receptor was derived from a man aged 65 to 85 with acute or convalescent COVID-19. The CDR3 region is CASSADRWAADTQYF. The DNA for the CDR3 is TGTGCCAGCAGCGCGGACAGGTGGGCGGCAGATACGCAGTATTTT.